Following are 26 T cell receptor beta chains from one sample sequenced in a study of blood T cell repertoires in COVID-19. Sequencing was performed with immunoSEQ multiplex PCR; in TCRdb, only in-frame clones are kept and a portion is missing. In the table there are hundreds of thousands of clones, approximately 90% of which are singletons. The sample consisted of PBMCs or T cells enriched from blood (not recorded which). Receptors originate from a woman aged 45 to 65 who had recovered from COVID-19.

V gene TRBV6-5 combines with J gene TRBJ1-1; 7 bases fit TRBD1. This CDR3 spans 13 amino acids. The germline gives CDR1 MNHEY, CDR2 SVGAGI. Losses at the gene ends were 5 bases for V and 7 bases for J; bases not matched to a gene: 7. CDR3 bases: TGTGCCAGCAGTATGCCCGGGACAGATGAAGCTTTCTTT. This codes for CASSMPGTDEAFF.

The chain couples TRBV18 to TRBJ2-1; 11 bases line up with TRBD1. Per the germline V gene, CDR1 is KGHSH and CDR2 is LQKENI. V trimming: 3 bases; J trimming: 5 bases; junction bases outside the gene matches: 6. The CDR3 is made up of 16 amino acids. The CDR3 here is CASSPGTGGANNEQFF. CDR3 nucleotides: TGTGCCAGCTCACCGGGGACAGGGGGGGCTAACAATGAGCAGTTCTTC.

This clone was detected once. The chain employs TRBV18 and TRBJ1-4; no clear D gene. Trimming took off 3 bases at V and 0 bases at J, with 5 bases between the two ends. The CDR3 covers 14 residues. Germline V gene lookup returns CDR1 KGHSH and CDR2 LQKENI. The CDR3: CASSPYATNEKLFF. CDR3 nucleotides: TGTGCCAGCTCACCGTATGCAACTAATGAAAAACTGTTTTTT.

This rearrangement joins TRBV28 to TRBJ2-1, with 8 bases matching TRBD1. The CDR3 covers 14 residues. CDR1 is MDHEN and CDR2 is SYDVKM in the germline V gene. The V gene end was trimmed by 3 bases and the J gene end by 7 bases; junction bases not matched to a gene: 5. The CDR3 nucleotides are TGTGCCAGCAGTTTCCAGGGGGCAAGAAATGAGCAGTTCTTC. It yields the protein CASSFQGARNEQFF.

The chain joins TRBV4-1 to TRBJ2-1; 8 bases fit TRBD2. The CDR3 length is 16 residues. J gave up 2 bases and V 1 base, and 4 bases lay outside the gene matches. Germline values: CDR1 MGHRA, CDR2 YSYEKL. CDR3 residues: CASSQVSGGTYNEQFF. The DNA of the CDR3 is TGCGCCAGCAGCCAAGTCAGCGGGGGAACCTACAATGAGCAGTTCTTC.

The chain links TRBV6-1 to TRBJ1-5, with TRBD1 as a possible D gene (5 bases). The germline gives CDR1 MNHNS, CDR2 SASEGT. This CDR3 has 16 residues. The V gene lost 4 bases and the J gene lost 2 bases, with 15 bases spanning the gap. In DNA, the CDR3 is TGTGCCAGCAGTGGGGGGAGGGGAACGGGCAATCAGCCCCAGCATTTT. The encoded protein is CASSGGRGTGNQPQHF.

The rearrangement joins TRBV3-1 (or the pseudogene TRBV3-2) to TRBJ1-5, with 12 bases that match TRBD1. Germline V gene lookup returns CDR1 LGHDT and CDR2 YNNKEL (reference sequence). With 4 bases clipped from V and 4 bases from J, the junction kept 5 bases outside the gene matches. CDR3 length: 16 amino acids. For the CDR3, the DNA is TGTGCCAGCAGCCTAGGGACAGGGGGCGCGAATCAGCCCCAGCATTTT. Translated, it gives CASSLGTGGANQPQHF.

V usage is TRBV27 and J usage is TRBJ1-1; D not certain. From germline, CDR1 is MNHEY and CDR2 SMNVEV (reference sequence). The V end lost 6 bases, the J end lost 1 base, and 12 bases lay between the germline ends. This CDR3 is built from 14 residues. CDR3 in amino acids: CASRRTQANTEAFF. The CDR3 coding sequence is TGTGCCAGCAGGAGAACTCAGGCGAACACTGAAGCTTTCTTT.

This chain connects TRBV28 to TRBJ1-5; no definite D call. V lost 6 bases and J 4 bases, leaving 10 bases between the germline ends. Germline CDR1 is MDHEN and CDR2 is SYDVKM. There are 13 residues in the CDR3. For the CDR3, the DNA is TGTGCCAGCAGCCACCAGTTTAATCAGCCCCAGCATTTT. Its translation is CASSHQFNQPQHF.

This clone showed up just once. This rearrangement joins TRBV2 to TRBJ1-5; D is possibly TRBD1 (5 bases). CDR1 SNHLY and CDR2 FYNNEI come from the germline V gene. V shed 0 bases and J shed 11 bases, with 14 bases lying between them. This CDR3 has 14 residues. The chain's CDR3 is CASSEALRGLSQHF. The CDR3 DNA sequence: TGTGCCAGCAGTGAAGCGCTTCGGGGGTTGTCCCAGCATTTT.

The chain has TRBV6-8 and TRBJ2-1, with TRBD2 identical over 9 bases. J was trimmed by 1 base and V by 6 bases; bases with no gene match: 19. The CDR3 sequence is 20 residues long. The germline V gene encodes CDR1 MNHGY and CDR2 SAAAGT. This CDR3 reads CASSRAFLTSGKESYNEQFF. As DNA, the CDR3 is TGTGCCAGCAGCCGGGCCTTCCTGACTAGCGGTAAAGAGTCCTACAATGAGCAGTTCTTC.

The chain uses TRBV5-1 and TRBJ2-3, with TRBD2 identical over 7 bases. V was clipped by 0 bases and J by 0 bases; unmatched bases: 7. The length of the CDR3 is 17 residues. The germline V gene encodes CDR1 SGHRS and CDR2 YFSETQ. The CDR3, as DNA: TGCGCCAGCAGCTTGGCCCCTAGCGGATCTAGCACAGATACGCAGTATTTT. Protein product: CASSLAPSGSSTDTQYF.

V and J are TRBV30 and TRBJ1-1; 7 bases line up with TRBD1. The CDR3 length is 13 residues. V shed 5 bases and J 0 bases; nucleotides not matched to a gene: 3. CDR1 GTSNPN and CDR2 SVGIG come from the germline V gene (reference sequence). CDR3 bases: TGTGCCTGGGAGGGACAGATGAACACTGAAGCTTTCTTT. Translation: CAWEGQMNTEAFF.

The CDR3 region has the DNA TGTGCCAGCAGTGACCTCCGGTTGGGAGGGTCAGGGGAAGACGGGGGAGAAAAACTGTTTTTT. Translation gives CASSDLRLGGSGEDGGEKLFF. The chain combines TRBV2 with TRBJ1-4; D may be TRBD1 (6 bases). Germline V gives CDR1 SNHLY, CDR2 FYNNEI. With 3 bases removed from V and 8 bases from J, the gap between germline ends came to 34 bases. This CDR3 has 21 residues.

The chain uses TRBV7-3 and TRBJ2-5; 10 positions match TRBD2. The CDR3 loop spans 15 amino acids. V shed 5 bases and J 5 bases; nucleotides not matched to a gene: 8. From germline, CDR1 is SGHTA and CDR2 FQGTGA. CDR3 protein: CASSILAGVLETQYF. The CDR3 DNA is TGTGCCAGCAGCATTCTAGCGGGAGTGTTGGAGACCCAGTACTTC.

The chain combines TRBV11-2 with TRBJ2-7; 9 bases align to TRBD2. The CDR3 has 17 residues. V lost 2 bases to trimming and J lost 1 base; unmatched junction nucleotides: 9. Germline V gives CDR1 SGHAT, CDR2 FQNNGV. The CDR3: CASSLFSAGGVSYEQYF. CDR3 nucleotides: TGTGCCAGCAGCTTATTCTCAGCGGGAGGTGTGTCCTACGAGCAGTACTTC.

The chain carries TRBV30 and TRBJ2-7, with 9 bases identical to TRBD2. Germline V gene lookup returns CDR1 GTSNPN and CDR2 SVGIG (reference sequence). V gave up 0 bases and J gave up 4 bases; unmatched junction bases: 10. The CDR3 contains 16 residues. CDR3 region: CAWSVGWASGNYEQYF. CDR3 DNA: TGTGCCTGGAGTGTAGGGTGGGCTAGCGGGAATTACGAGCAGTACTTC.

V gene TRBV6-5 combines with J gene TRBJ2-2; TRBD2 might be the D (6 bases). The germline V gene has CDR1 MNHEY and CDR2 SVGAGI. There are 14 residues in the CDR3. V was clipped by 2 bases and J by 4 bases, with 8 bases between them. The CDR3 DNA reads as TGTGCCAGCAGTTACGGGACTGTCACCGGGGAGCTGTTTTTT. Its translation: CASSYGTVTGELFF.

The J gene is TRBJ2-7, the V gene TRBV28, with 11 positions matching TRBD2. After removal of 5 bases from V and 5 bases from J, the junction contained 8 bases not matched to a gene. Germline V lookup: CDR1 MDHEN, CDR2 SYDVKM. CDR3 length: 15 amino acids. The DNA of the CDR3 is TGTGCCAGCAGTGTTAGCGGGAGGGCCGGTAACGAGCAGTACTTC. Amino acid sequence: CASSVSGRAGNEQYF.

J is TRBJ1-4 and V is TRBV19, with D maybe TRBD1 (6 bases). Germline CDR1 reads LNHDA; CDR2 reads SQIVND (reference sequence). The V and J ends lost 8 bases and 0 bases respectively, with 13 bases between them. This CDR3 has 15 residues. This CDR3 reads CASRTAVATNEKLFF. The CDR3 bases are TGTGCCAGTCGGACAGCGGTTGCAACTAATGAAAAACTGTTTTTT.

V usage is TRBV7-3 and J usage is TRBJ2-2; 12 bases line up with TRBD1. CDR1 and CDR2 from the germline V gene are SGHTA and FQGTGA. The CDR3 covers 16 residues. The junction had 4 bases not matched to a gene; V was cut back by 3 bases and J by 5 bases. The CDR3 loop is CASSFQGQGATGELFF. As DNA, the CDR3 is TGTGCCAGCAGCTTCCAGGGACAGGGGGCAACCGGGGAGCTGTTTTTT.

The chain joins TRBV28 to TRBJ2-1; 11 nucleotides agree with TRBD2. J was trimmed by 4 bases and V by 4 bases; bases with no gene match: 6. This CDR3 is 16 amino acids long. Germline CDR1 and CDR2: MDHEN and SYDVKM. CDR3 residues: CASSSKTSGGYNEQFF. The CDR3 bases are TGTGCCAGCAGTTCAAAAACTAGCGGGGGATACAATGAGCAGTTCTTC.

The chain has TRBV7-9 and TRBJ1-4; D may be TRBD1 (5 bases). Germline V gene sequence: CDR1 SEHNR, CDR2 FQNEAQ (reference sequence). CDR3 size: 15 residues. Trimming stripped 6 bases from V and 5 bases from J, with 16 bases between. The CDR3 nucleotides read TGTGCCAGCAGTAGCCAAAGGGGATGGAATGAAAAACTGTTTTTT. Protein product: CASSSQRGWNEKLFF.

This chain links TRBV2 with TRBJ2-1, with 13 bases matching TRBD2. Germline CDR1 SNHLY, CDR2 FYNNEI. The CDR3 is 15 amino acids. V trimming: 4 bases; J trimming: 9 bases; junction bases outside the gene matches: 6. Written as DNA, the CDR3 is TGTGCCAGCAGTGGGACTAGCGGGAGTGAAGGTGAGCAGTTCTTC. Residues: CASSGTSGSEGEQFF.

The V call is TRBV11-1, the J call TRBJ1-3; no firm D call. Trimming pared 6 bases from V and 7 bases from J, leaving 10 bases between. CDR1 and CDR2 (germline): SGHAT, FQDESV (reference sequence). This CDR3 region has 12 residues. For the CDR3, the DNA is TGTGCCAGCAGTCGTGATCGGAACACCATATATTTT. Residues: CASSRDRNTIYF.

V and J are TRBV3-1 (or the pseudogene TRBV3-2) and TRBJ2-6; unclear D gene. Trimming removed 5 bases from V and 0 bases from J, with 14 bases in between. The CDR3 extends over 17 amino acids. Germline CDR1 is LGHDT and CDR2 is YNNKEL (reference sequence). For the CDR3, the DNA is TGTGCCAGCAGCTCCCATCTGGTACTCTCTGGGGCCAACGTCCTGACTTTC. Its translation: CASSSHLVLSGANVLTF.